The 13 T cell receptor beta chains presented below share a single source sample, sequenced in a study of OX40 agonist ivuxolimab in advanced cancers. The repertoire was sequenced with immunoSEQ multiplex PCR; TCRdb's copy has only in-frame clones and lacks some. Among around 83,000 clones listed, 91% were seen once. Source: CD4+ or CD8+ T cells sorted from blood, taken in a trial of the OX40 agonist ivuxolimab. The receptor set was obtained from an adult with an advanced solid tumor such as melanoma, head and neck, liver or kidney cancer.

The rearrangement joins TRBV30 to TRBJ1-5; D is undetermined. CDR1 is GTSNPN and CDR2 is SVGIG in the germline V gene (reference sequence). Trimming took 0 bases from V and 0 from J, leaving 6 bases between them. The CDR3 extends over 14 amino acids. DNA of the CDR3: TGTGCCTGGAGTGTGGGATATAGCAATCAGCCCCAGCATTTT. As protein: CAWSVGYSNQPQHF.

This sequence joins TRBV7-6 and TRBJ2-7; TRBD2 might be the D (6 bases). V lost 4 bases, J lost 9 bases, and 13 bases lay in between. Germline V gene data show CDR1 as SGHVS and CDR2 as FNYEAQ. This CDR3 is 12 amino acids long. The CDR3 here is CASSSNGGVQYF. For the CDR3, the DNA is TGTGCCAGCAGCTCGAACGGAGGGGTGCAGTACTTC.

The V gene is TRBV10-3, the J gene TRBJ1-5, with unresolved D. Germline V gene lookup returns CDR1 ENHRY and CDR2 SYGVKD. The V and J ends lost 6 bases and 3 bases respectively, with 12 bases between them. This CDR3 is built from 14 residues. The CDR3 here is CAISLGGFNQPQHF. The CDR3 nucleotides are TGTGCCATCAGCCTCGGCGGGTTCAATCAGCCCCAGCATTTT.

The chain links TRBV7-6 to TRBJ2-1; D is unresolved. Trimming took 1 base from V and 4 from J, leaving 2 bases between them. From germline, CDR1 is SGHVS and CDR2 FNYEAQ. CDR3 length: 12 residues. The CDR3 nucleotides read TGTGCCAGCAGCTTAGTATACAATGAGCAGTTCTTC. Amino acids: CASSLVYNEQFF.

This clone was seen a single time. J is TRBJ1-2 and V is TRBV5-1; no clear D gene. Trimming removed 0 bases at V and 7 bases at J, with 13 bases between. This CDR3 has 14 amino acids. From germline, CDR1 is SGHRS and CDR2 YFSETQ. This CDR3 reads CASSLGEGTSGYTF. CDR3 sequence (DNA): TGCGCCAGCAGCTTGGGGGAGGGAACCTCTGGCTACACCTTC.

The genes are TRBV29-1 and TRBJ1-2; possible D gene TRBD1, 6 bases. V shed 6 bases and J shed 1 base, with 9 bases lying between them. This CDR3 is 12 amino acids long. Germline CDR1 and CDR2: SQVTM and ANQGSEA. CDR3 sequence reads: CSVWDINYGYTF. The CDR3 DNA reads TGCAGCGTCTGGGACATTAACTATGGCTACACCTTC. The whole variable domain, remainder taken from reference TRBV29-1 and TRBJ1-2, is SAVISQKPSRDICQRGTSLTIQCQVDSQVTMMFWYRQQPGQSLTLIATANQGSEATYESGFVIDKFPISRPNLTFSTLTVSNMSPEDSSIYLCSVWDINYGYTFGSGTRLTVV.

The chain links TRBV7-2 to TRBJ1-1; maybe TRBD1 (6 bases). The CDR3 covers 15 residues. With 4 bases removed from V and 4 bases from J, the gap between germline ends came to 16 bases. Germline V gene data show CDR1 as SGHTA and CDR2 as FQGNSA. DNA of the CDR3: TGTGCCAGCAGCTCCGAACAGGGTTCGGTCACTGAAGCTTTCTTT. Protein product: CASSSEQGSVTEAFF.

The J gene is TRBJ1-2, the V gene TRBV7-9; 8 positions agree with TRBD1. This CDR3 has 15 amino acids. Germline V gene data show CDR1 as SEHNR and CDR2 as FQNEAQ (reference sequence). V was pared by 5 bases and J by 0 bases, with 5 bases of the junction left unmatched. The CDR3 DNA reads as TGTGCCAGCAGCCTGGGACAGGAAGCTAACTATGGCTACACCTTC. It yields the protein CASSLGQEANYGYTF.

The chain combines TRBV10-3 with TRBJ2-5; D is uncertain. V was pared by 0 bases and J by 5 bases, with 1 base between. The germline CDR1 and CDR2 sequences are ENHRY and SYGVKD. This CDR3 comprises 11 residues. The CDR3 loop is CAISESETQYF. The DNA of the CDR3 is TGTGCCATCAGTGAGTCCGAGACCCAGTACTTC.

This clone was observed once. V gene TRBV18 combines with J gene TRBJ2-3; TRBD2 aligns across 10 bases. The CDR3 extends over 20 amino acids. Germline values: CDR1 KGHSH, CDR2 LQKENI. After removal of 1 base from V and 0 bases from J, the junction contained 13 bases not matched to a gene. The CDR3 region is CASSPRGSGGLATSTDTQYF. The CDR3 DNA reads TGTGCCAGCTCACCACGGGGGAGCGGGGGACTAGCGACTAGCACAGATACGCAGTATTTT.

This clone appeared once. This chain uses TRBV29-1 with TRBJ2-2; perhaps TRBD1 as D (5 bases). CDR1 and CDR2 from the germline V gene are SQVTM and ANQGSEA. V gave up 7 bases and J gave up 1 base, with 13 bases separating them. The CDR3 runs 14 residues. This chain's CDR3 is CSAPGQGNTGELFF. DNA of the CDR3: TGCAGCGCCCCCGGTCAGGGGAACACCGGGGAGCTGTTTTTT.

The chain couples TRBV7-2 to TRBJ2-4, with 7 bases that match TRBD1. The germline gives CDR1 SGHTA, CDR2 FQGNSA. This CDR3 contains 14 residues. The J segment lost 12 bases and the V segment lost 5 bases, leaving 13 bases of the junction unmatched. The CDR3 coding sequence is TGTGCCAGCAGCGTAGACAGGGCGGCGGACACTCAGTACTTC. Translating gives CASSVDRAADTQYF.

The CDR3 region is CASSILNSYEQYF. CDR3 in DNA: TGTGCCAGTAGTATACTCAACTCCTACGAGCAGTACTTC. V and J are TRBV19 and TRBJ2-7; D gene ambiguous. The CDR3 is 13 residues long. The germline V gene encodes CDR1 LNHDA and CDR2 SQIVND (reference sequence). V was cut by 2 bases and J by 0 bases, with 5 bases left in between.